The next 22 T cell receptor beta chains were all read from a single sample in a study of OX40 agonist ivuxolimab in advanced cancers. The library relied on the immunoSEQ multiplex PCR assay. TCRdb provides this immuneACCESS table in a form limited to in-frame rearrangements. Some clones are lacking; in checked studies, under half of them reflect an unresolved V gene, and why the rest are absent is not known. Counted in this sample were approximately 94,000 clones; more than 85% of them appeared once. The ten biggest clones cover roughly 3.5% of the sample. The source material was CD4+ or CD8+ T cells sorted from blood, sampled in a trial of the OX40 agonist ivuxolimab. The receptors originated from an adult with an advanced solid tumor such as melanoma, head and neck, liver or kidney cancer.

This chain links TRBV4-1 with TRBJ2-3; D remains unclear. Trimming removed 1 base from V and 0 bases from J, with 11 bases in between. Germline lookup yields CDR1 MGHRA and CDR2 YSYEKL. CDR3 size: 16 residues. For the CDR3, the DNA is TGCGCCAGCAGCCAAGCCCGTATTCCTAGCACAGATACGCAGTATTTT. Translation gives CASSQARIPSTDTQYF.

J is TRBJ2-3 and V is TRBV5-1, with TRBD2 as a possible D gene (6 bases). V was trimmed by 0 bases and J by 6 bases, leaving 14 bases between them. Germline CDR1 and CDR2: SGHRS and YFSETQ. This CDR3 is 15 amino acids long. The CDR3: CASSLGGDPGDTQYF. The CDR3 DNA reads TGCGCCAGCAGCTTGGGGGGGGACCCCGGGGATACGCAGTATTTT.

The V call is TRBV5-6, the J call TRBJ2-7; 7 bases agree with TRBD1. The CDR3 loop spans 16 amino acids. The trim removed 4 bases at V and 5 bases at J, leaving 15 bases unmatched. Per the germline V gene, CDR1 is SGHDT and CDR2 is YYEEEE. DNA for the CDR3: TGTGCCAGCAGCCCCCCTAAACAGGGGCTCCTGAACGAGCAGTACTTC. This encodes CASSPPKQGLLNEQYF.

V and J are TRBV28 and TRBJ1-5; tentative D call: TRBD1 (5 bases). The germline V and J ends were trimmed by 6 bases and 3 bases, with 12 bases remaining between them. The CDR3 is made up of 14 amino acids. Looked up from germline, CDR1 is MDHEN and CDR2 is SYDVKM. CDR3 nucleotides: TGTGCCAGCAGGCCCGACAGAAACAATCAGCCCCAGCATTTT. Protein: CASRPDRNNQPQHF.

The chain links TRBV30 to TRBJ1-2; 12 nucleotides align to TRBD1. The CDR3 length is 13 residues. Unmatched junction bases numbered 5, after V lost 5 bases and J lost 7 bases. Germline CDR1 GTSNPN, CDR2 SVGIG (reference sequence). CDR3 DNA sequence: TGTGCCTGGGCCGGGACAGGGGGCATTGGCTACACCTTC. It yields the protein CAWAGTGGIGYTF.

The sample holds one count of this clone. This chain links TRBV9 with TRBJ1-2; 9 nucleotides line up with TRBD1. The germline CDR1 and CDR2 sequences are SGDLS and YYNGEE. Germline trimming cut 6 bases from V and 6 bases from J; bases unmatched to any gene: 18. The length of the CDR3 is 17 residues. In nucleotides, the CDR3 is TGTGCCAGCACCCCTCGACGTTCCTTGACAGGGGGAAATGGCTACACCTTC. It yields the protein CASTPRRSLTGGNGYTF.

This clone was detected only once. The chain has TRBV5-1 and TRBJ2-7; 7 bases fit TRBD1. Germline V gene sequence: CDR1 SGHRS, CDR2 YFSETQ. The CDR3 runs 14 residues. The V segment lost 0 bases and the J segment 2 bases; nucleotides outside the gene matches: 2. Here the CDR3 DNA reads TGCGCCAGCAGCTTGGAGGGGGCTGCCTACGAGCAGTACTTC. Its translation: CASSLEGAAYEQYF.

V and J are TRBV5-4 and TRBJ2-1; 9 nucleotides line up with TRBD2. With V trimmed by 5 bases and J by 2 bases, 8 bases remained unmatched. The CDR3 is 16 amino acids. From germline, CDR1 is SGHNT and CDR2 YYREEE (reference sequence). The DNA of the CDR3 is TGTGCCAGCAGTTCGAAGGGACTAGCTCCCTACAATGAGCAGTTCTTC. It encodes CASSSKGLAPYNEQFF.

There are a few counts of this clone. V is TRBV6-5 and J is TRBJ2-7; D is unresolved. Germline V gives CDR1 MNHEY, CDR2 SVGAGI. The CDR3 consists of 14 residues. V lost 2 bases, J lost 2 bases, and 10 bases lay in between. CDR3 residues: CASSYGPVTYEQYF. The CDR3 nucleotides are TGTGCCAGCAGTTACGGTCCAGTCACCTACGAGCAGTACTTC.

The rearrangement joins TRBV15 to TRBJ2-7; D uncertain. CDR3 length: 15 residues. With 5 bases removed from V and 1 base from J, the gap between germline ends came to 15 bases. Germline CDR1 and CDR2: LNHNV and YYDKDF (reference sequence). CDR3 sequence (DNA): TGTGCCACCAGCCCTACCGATTCGACATCCTACGAGCAGTACTTC. This gives the protein CATSPTDSTSYEQYF.

The rearrangement uses TRBV27 and TRBJ2-2; TRBD2 matches 7 bases. V lost 3 bases to trimming and J lost 6 bases; unmatched junction nucleotides: 4. Germline values: CDR1 MNHEY, CDR2 SMNVEV (reference sequence). The CDR3 runs 14 residues. The CDR3 spells CASSFRGESGELFF. CDR3 DNA sequence: TGTGCCAGCAGTTTCCGGGGGGAATCCGGGGAGCTGTTTTTT.

As DNA, the CDR3 is TGTGCCAGCAGATTCCGGGACTCCAACGCCTACGAGCAGTACTTC. Residues: CASRFRDSNAYEQYF. This chain uses TRBV5-4 with TRBJ2-7; perhaps TRBD2 as D (6 bases). This CDR3 is built from 15 residues. Germline CDR1 is SGHNT and CDR2 is YYREEE (reference sequence). V was pared by 5 bases and J by 2 bases, with 17 bases between. The complete variable domain, with remaining parts taken from reference TRBV5-4 and TRBJ2-7, reads ETGVTQSPTHLIKTRGQQVTLRCSSQSGHNTVSWYQQALGQGPQFIFQYYREEENGRGNFPPRFSGLQFPNYSSELNVNALELDDSALYLCASRFRDSNAYEQYFGPGTRLTVT.

The rearrangement joins TRBV5-1 to TRBJ1-2; a possible D gene is TRBD1 (5 bases). The V end lost 7 bases, the J end lost 8 bases, and 15 bases lay between the germline ends. The CDR3 spans 12 residues. Germline V gene sequence: CDR1 SGHRS, CDR2 YFSETQ. The CDR3 bases are TGCGCCAGCGGTCAGGGAGGGGAGGGCTACACCTTC. As protein: CASGQGGEGYTF.

The chain joins TRBV11-2 to TRBJ2-1, with TRBD1 identical over 10 bases. The CDR3 extends over 16 amino acids. V was clipped by 5 bases and J by 4 bases; unmatched bases: 8. CDR1 and CDR2 (germline): SGHAT, FQNNGV. For the CDR3, the DNA is TGTGCCAGCAGCGTCCGGGACAGGGGTTTTTACAATGAGCAGTTCTTC. Translation: CASSVRDRGFYNEQFF.

The chain couples TRBV13 to TRBJ2-3, with D perhaps being TRBD1 or TRBD2 (5 bases each). CDR1 and CDR2 from the germline V gene are PRHDT and FYEKMQ (reference sequence). V lost 5 bases and J 6 bases, leaving 12 bases between the germline ends. The CDR3 contains 13 residues. The CDR3 protein is CASSMPGRDTQYF. In DNA form, the CDR3 reads TGTGCCAGCAGCATGCCGGGACGGGATACGCAGTATTTT.

This clone has just a few counts. The gene calls are TRBV27 and TRBJ1-6, with D uncertain. CDR3 size: 11 residues. Germline CDR1 and CDR2: MNHEY and SMNVEV (reference sequence). V was pared by 7 bases and J by 7 bases, with 5 bases between. The CDR3 region is CASTPNSPLHF. Written as DNA, the CDR3 is TGTGCCAGCACCCCGAATTCACCCCTCCACTTT.

This chain links TRBV11-2 with TRBJ2-7, with 11 bases identical to TRBD1. CDR1 is SGHAT and CDR2 is FQNNGV in the germline V gene. J gave up 2 bases and V 4 bases, and 4 bases lay outside the gene matches. The CDR3 is made up of 15 amino acids. The CDR3 is CASSYGTGGAYEQYF. The CDR3 bases are TGTGCCAGCAGCTACGGGACAGGGGGGGCCTACGAGCAGTACTTC.

The genes are TRBV21-1 and TRBJ2-7. TRBV21-1 is deemed a pseudogene. The CDR3 extends over 13 amino acids. DNA of the CDR3: TGTGCCAGCGTAAGGGCAATTTATTACGAGCAGTACTTC. Translation gives CASVRAIYYEQYF.

V usage is TRBV7-3 and J usage is TRBJ2-1; a possible D gene is TRBD2 (5 bases). The germline CDR1 and CDR2 sequences are SGHTA and FQGTGA. The CDR3 is 15 residues long. V lost 3 bases to trimming and J lost 6 bases, with 15 bases between them. CDR3 protein: CASSLSPTSPNEQFF. CDR3 in DNA: TGTGCCAGCAGCTTGAGCCCCACTAGTCCCAATGAGCAGTTCTTC.

The chain is built from TRBV5-6 and TRBJ1-5; 8 bases align to TRBD1. This CDR3 is built from 16 residues. J lost 5 bases, V lost 3 bases, and 10 bases had no gene match. Germline CDR1 reads SGHDT; CDR2 reads YYEEEE. CDR3 sequence reads: CASSYGTGPTYQPQHF. CDR3 sequence (DNA): TGTGCCAGCAGCTACGGGACAGGACCCACCTATCAGCCCCAGCATTTT.

The gene calls are TRBV6-5 and TRBJ2-7; 9 bases line up with TRBD2. CDR3 length: 14 residues. CDR1 MNHEY and CDR2 SVGAGI come from the germline V gene. The junction had 7 bases not matched to a gene; V was cut back by 6 bases and J by 4 bases. The CDR3 DNA reads TGTGCCAGCAGCCCGGGACTAGCTGATTACGAGCAGTACTTC. This codes for CASSPGLADYEQYF.

This rearrangement joins TRBV10-3 to TRBJ2-7, with 7 bases that match TRBD1. The V gene's germline CDR1 is ENHRY and CDR2 SYGVKD. The CDR3 has 15 amino acids. V lost 4 bases to trimming and J lost 0 bases; unmatched junction nucleotides: 6. The CDR3 nucleotides are TGTGCCATCAGTGGTGGACAGGATACCTCCTACGAGCAGTACTTC. Protein sequence: CAISGGQDTSYEQYF.